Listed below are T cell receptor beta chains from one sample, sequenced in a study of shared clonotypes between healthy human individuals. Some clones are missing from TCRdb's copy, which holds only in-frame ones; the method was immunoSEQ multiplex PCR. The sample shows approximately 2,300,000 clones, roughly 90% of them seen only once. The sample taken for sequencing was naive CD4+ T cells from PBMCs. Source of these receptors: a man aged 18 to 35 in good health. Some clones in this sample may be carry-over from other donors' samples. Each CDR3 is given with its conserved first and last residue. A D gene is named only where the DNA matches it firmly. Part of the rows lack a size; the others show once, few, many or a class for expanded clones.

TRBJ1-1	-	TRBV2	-	TGTGCCAGCAGTCCCGGGACACTGAACACTGAAGCTTTCTTT	CASSPGTLNTEAFF
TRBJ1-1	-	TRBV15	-	TGTGCCACCAGCAGAGATGTCAGGGGCGGAACTGAAGCTTTCTTT	CATSRDVRGGTEAFF
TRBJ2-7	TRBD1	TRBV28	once	TGTGCCAGCAGGACAATGGACAGGGGTTTCTACGAGCAGTACTTC	CASRTMDRGFYEQYF
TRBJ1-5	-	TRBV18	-	TGTGCCAGCTCACCAAGCAGGGTTGGGTTTCAGCCCCAGCATTTT	CASSPSRVGFQPQHF
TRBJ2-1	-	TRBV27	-	TGTGCCAGCAGTTTTGATCGCAATGAGCAGTTCTTC	CASSFDRNEQFF
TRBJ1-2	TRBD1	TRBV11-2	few	TGTGCCAGCAGCTTAGAGGGGCGACAGGGAGGTCCCATTGGCTACACCTTC	CASSLEGRQGGPIGYTF
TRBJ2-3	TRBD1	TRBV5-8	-	TGTGCCAGCAGCCTGCCCTCCGGAGACAGGGCGACAGATACTCAGTATTTT	CASSLPSGDRATDTQYF
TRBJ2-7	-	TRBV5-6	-	TGTGCCAGCAGCTCGGGTTCGGGAGCGTCCTACGAGCAGTACTTC	CASSSGSGASYEQYF
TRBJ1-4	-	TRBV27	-	TGTGCCAGCAGTTTAACCCAGGGACAAAAACTGTTTTTT	CASSLTQGQKLFF
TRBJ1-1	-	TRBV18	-	TGTGCCAGCTCACCACCGTCCGGGGCCACGACTGAAGCTTTCTTT	CASSPPSGATTEAFF
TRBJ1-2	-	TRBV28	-	TGTGCCAGCAGTTTCCCTCTGGTCAACTATGGCTACACCTTC	CASSFPLVNYGYTF
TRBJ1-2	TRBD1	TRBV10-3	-	TGTGCCATCAGTGAGGGGACAGGCGGCTATGGCTACACCTTC	CAISEGTGGYGYTF
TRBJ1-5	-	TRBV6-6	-	TGTGCCAGCAGTGGTTTAACGCGCAATCAGCCCCAGCATTTT	CASSGLTRNQPQHF
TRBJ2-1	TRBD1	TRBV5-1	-	TGCGCCAGCAGCTTACAACAGGGGTTCCGGCAGTTCTTC	CASSLQQGFRQFF
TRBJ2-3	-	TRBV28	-	TGTGCCAGCAGTTCTAGCGAGCCCACAGATACGCAGTATTTT	CASSSSEPTDTQYF
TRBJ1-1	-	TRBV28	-	TGTGCCAGCAGTTTGAGAAGTGCCACTGAAGCTTTCTTT	CASSLRSATEAFF
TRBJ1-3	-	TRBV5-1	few	TGCGCCAGCAGCCCGGAGAGCTCTGGAAACACCATATATTTT	CASSPESSGNTIYF
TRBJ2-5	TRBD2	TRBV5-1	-	TGCGCCAGCAGCTTGATCCAGGGAGGGGAGACCCAGTACTTC	CASSLIQGGETQYF
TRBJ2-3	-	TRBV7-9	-	TGTGCCAGCAGCCCGGACACCGCCTCGCAGTATTTT	CASSPDTASQYF
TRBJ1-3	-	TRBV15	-	TGTGCCACCAGCAGAGAATTGGGACCGCGCGGAAACACCATATATTTT	CATSRELGPRGNTIYF
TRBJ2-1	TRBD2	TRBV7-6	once	TGTGCCAGCAGACAGCGGACTAGCGGCTCGGAGCAGTTCTTC	CASRQRTSGSEQFF
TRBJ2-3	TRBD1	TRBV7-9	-	TGTGCCAGCAGCTTACTTTCACGGGACAGGGGAATTCTCGATACGCAGTATTTT	CASSLLSRDRGILDTQYF
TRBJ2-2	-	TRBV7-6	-	TGTGCCAGCAGCACCGGTTGGAGGGGGCAGAACACCGGGGAGCTGTTTTTT	CASSTGWRGQNTGELFF
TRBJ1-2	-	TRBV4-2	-	TGTGCCAGCAGCCAAGGGGGGGGACCCTGGGATGGCTACACCTTC	CASSQGGGPWDGYTF
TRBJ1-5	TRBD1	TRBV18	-	TGTGCCAGCTCACCCTCGGGACAGGGATACGGCAATCAGCCCCAGCATTTT	CASSPSGQGYGNQPQHF
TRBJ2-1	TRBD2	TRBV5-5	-	TGTGCCAGCAGCTTGTATATCCCCGGGACTACCTACAATGAGCAGTTCTTC	CASSLYIPGTTYNEQFF
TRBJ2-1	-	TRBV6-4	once	TGTGCCAGCAGTTCCGACACGTATAATGAGCAGTTCTTC	CASSSDTYNEQFF
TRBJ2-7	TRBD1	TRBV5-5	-	TGTGCCAGCAGCTCCGGACAGGGATGGTACGAGCAGTACTTC	CASSSGQGWYEQYF
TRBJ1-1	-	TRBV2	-	TGTGCCAGCAAGCAGGGCTTTGAAGCTTTCTTT	CASKQGFEAFF
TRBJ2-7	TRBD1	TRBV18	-	TGTGCCAGCTCACCCTCCGGGACAGGGGGCAACGAGCAGTACTTC	CASSPSGTGGNEQYF
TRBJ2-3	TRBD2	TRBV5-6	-	TGTGCCAGCAGCTTGGATAGCGGGAGGCGCGATACGCAGTATTTT	CASSLDSGRRDTQYF
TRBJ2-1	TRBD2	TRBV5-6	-	TGTGCCAGCAGCTCTAGCGGGAGGGCCTCGGATGAGCAGTTCTTC	CASSSSGRASDEQFF
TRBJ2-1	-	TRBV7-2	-	TGTGCCAGCAGCTTAGGGAGGTACAATGAGCAGTTCTTC	CASSLGRYNEQFF
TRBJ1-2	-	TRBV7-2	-	TGTGCCAGCAGCTTAGAATCTAACTATGGCTACACCTTC	CASSLESNYGYTF
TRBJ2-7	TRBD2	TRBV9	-	TGTGCCAGCAGCGTAGCAGCGGGAGGATCCTACGAGCAGTACTTC	CASSVAAGGSYEQYF
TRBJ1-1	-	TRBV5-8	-	TGTGCCAGCAGCGCTATGAGGGCGAACACTGAAGCTTTCTTT	CASSAMRANTEAFF
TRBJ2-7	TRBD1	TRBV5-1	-	TGCGCCAGCAGCTTGGACAGGACAGGGCTTCCGGGGCAGTACTTC	CASSLDRTGLPGQYF
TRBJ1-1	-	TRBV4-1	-	TGCGCCAGCAGCCAAGTAGCTGACCGAAACACTGAAGCTTTCTTT	CASSQVADRNTEAFF
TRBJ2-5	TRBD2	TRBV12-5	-	TGTGCTAGTGGCTGGACTAGCGGGAGGGCTCCCGCGGGGACCCAGTACTTC	CASGWTSGRAPAGTQYF
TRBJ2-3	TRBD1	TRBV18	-	TGTGCCAGCTTACAAACCTCTCACAGGGGGCAAGATACGCAGTATTTT	CASLQTSHRGQDTQYF
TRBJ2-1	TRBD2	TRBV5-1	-	TGCGCCAGCACGTCGGGGACTAAGGAGTTCTTC	CASTSGTKEFF
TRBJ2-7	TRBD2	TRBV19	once	TGTGCCAGTAGTACCCCCGCTAGCGGGAGAGTCGGCGAGCAGTACTTC	CASSTPASGRVGEQYF
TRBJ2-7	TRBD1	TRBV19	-	TGTGCCAGTTCTGGTTTGAGACAGGGCTCCTACGAGCAGTACTTC	CASSGLRQGSYEQYF
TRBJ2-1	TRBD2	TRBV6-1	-	TGTGCCAGCAGTGGGGGACTAGCGGGATTCTACAATGAGCAGTTCTTC	CASSGGLAGFYNEQFF
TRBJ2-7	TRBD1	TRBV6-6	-	TGTGCCAGCAGTGGGGGGCAGGGGGCTAGAATCGAGCAGTACTTC	CASSGGQGARIEQYF
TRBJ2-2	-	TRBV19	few	TGTGCCAGTAACCCAACCGCCGGGGAGCTGTTTTTT	CASNPTAGELFF
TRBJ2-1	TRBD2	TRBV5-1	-	TGCGCCAGCAGCTCCATAGCGGGGGGGAGCTCCTACAATGAGCAGTTCTTC	CASSSIAGGSSYNEQFF
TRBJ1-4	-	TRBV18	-	TGTGCCAGCTCACCACAGGCCTCCGGGGGCGGGATGCCAACTAATGAAAAACTGTTTTTT	CASSPQASGGGMPTNEKLFF
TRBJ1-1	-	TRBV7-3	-	TGTGCCAGCAGCTCGGACGCCCTGAGCACTGAAGCTTTCTTT	CASSSDALSTEAFF
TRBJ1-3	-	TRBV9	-	TGTGCCAGCAGCGTTCAAGGTAACGCTGGAAACACCATATATTTT	CASSVQGNAGNTIYF